This TCR beta chain was sequenced for a study of blood T cell repertoires in COVID-19. Under the authors' procedure: Reference gene primer amplification gave estimated nucleated cell counts. Produced via immunoSEQ multiplex PCR; TCRdb's table is partial and in-frame only. D and trimming were read from the DNA, whereas the V and J calls and clone size are those reported in that table. In the table there are fewer than 350,000 clones, roughly nine tenths of which are singletons. Trimming at V came to 2 bases and at J to 1 base, leaving 10 bases not matched to a gene. CDR3 length: 17 residues. The age range of participants was about 18 to 100 years, with residence in about two dozen US areas. Participant-given clinical history determined each cohort assignment. Two negative PCRs, clearance, or symptom resolution were required of recovered Cohort 3 donors.

The TCR was taken from a man in his 60s who had recovered from COVID-19. The rearrangement joins TRBV23-1 to TRBJ2-7; TRBD1 matches 8 bases. TRBV23-1 is reported as an ORF; its role is uncertain. The specimen sequenced was PBMCs or T cells enriched from blood (not recorded which). The CDR3 DNA reads TGCGCCAGCAGTCAAGCCCCGGGACAGGATCAGTCCTACGAGCAGTACTTC. Protein sequence: CASSQAPGQDQSYEQYF.